This T cell receptor (beta chain) stems from a study of human T cells and chemical hapten exposure. Study-level background: Upper inner arm skin measuring roughly 2 cm by roughly 2 cm received 2% DPC for sensitization. Small differences in pooled library volume mainly drove the variation in TCR yields per sample.

The CDR3 has 19 amino acids. Trimming took 0 bases from V and 0 from J, leaving 17 bases between them. Germline CDR1 and CDR2: MNHEY and SVGEGT. Separate cDNA molecules received unique molecular identifiers, which the library attached to them. One entry per CDR3 protein results from TCRdb running MiXCR on the RACE reads. The table lists 75,000 to 100,000 distinct CDR3 sequences, about an eighth of them singletons. Time point indicated: patch test 1, 2 weeks after DPC sensitization. Treatment of the sample: therapeutic diphenylcyclopropenone sensitization with weekly scalp DPC. In this sample, this clonotype turned up a few times.

The receptor was isolated from a woman between 40 and 55 years old with alopecia areata. Some clones in this sample may be carry-over from other donors' samples. This material consisted of whole blood, taken in connection with sensitization to the hapten diphenylcyclopropenone (DPC). The V call is TRBV6-2 or TRBV6-3, the J call TRBJ2-2, with D perhaps matching TRBD2 (6 bases). The CDR3 here is CASSYSIPGGASNTGELFF. CDR3 DNA sequence: TGTGCCAGCAGTTACTCGATCCCCGGAGGGGCATCGAACACCGGGGAGCTGTTTTTT.